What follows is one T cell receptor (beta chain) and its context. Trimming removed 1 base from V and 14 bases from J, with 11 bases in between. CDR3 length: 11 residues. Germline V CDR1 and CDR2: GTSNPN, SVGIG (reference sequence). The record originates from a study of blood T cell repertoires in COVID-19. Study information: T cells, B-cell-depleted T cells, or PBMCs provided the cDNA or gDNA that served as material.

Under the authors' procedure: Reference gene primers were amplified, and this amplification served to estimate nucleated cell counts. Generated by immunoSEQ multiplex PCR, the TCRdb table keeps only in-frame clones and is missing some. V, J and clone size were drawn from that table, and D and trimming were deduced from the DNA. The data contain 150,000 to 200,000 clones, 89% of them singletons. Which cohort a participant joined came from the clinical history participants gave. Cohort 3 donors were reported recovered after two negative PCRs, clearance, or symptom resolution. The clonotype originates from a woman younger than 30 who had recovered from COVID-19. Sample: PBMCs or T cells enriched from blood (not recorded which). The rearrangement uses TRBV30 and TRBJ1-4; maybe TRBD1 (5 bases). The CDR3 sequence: CAWSAGALLFF. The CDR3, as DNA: TGTGCCTGGAGTGCTGGGGCACTTCTGTTTTTT. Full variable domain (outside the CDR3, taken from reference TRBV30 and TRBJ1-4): SQTIHQWPATLVQPVGSPLSLECTVEGTSNPNLYWYRQAAGRGLQLLFYSVGIGQISSEVPQNLSASRPQDRQFILSSKKLLLSDSGFYLCAWSAGALLFFGSGTQLSVL.